The clone carrying this TCR beta chain has just a few counts. The antigen is undetermined. Amplification of TCR beta used genomic DNA extracted from peripheral blood. The data were taken from a study of T cell repertoires in aging, cancer and after chemotherapy. For the study at large: Healthy donor repertoires were recorded over several months to years and showed clear clonal overlap. About 8.8 million TCR reads were in the whole dataset. Regarding the study as a whole: Across the chemotherapy interval, each cancer cohort showed higher median generation probability, suggesting thymic rebound. Untreated cancer patients had significantly lower blood TCR diversity than age-matched healthy donors.

A mixed TRB-A/B primer pool amplified rearranged TRB by multiplex touch-down PCR. TCRdb re-called the multiplex PCR reads with MiXCR, one entry per CDR3 protein. Of approximately 4,500 distinct CDR3 sequences in the sample, 20% to 30% were seen once. The specimen sequenced was blood. The receptor comes from a human donor in good health. The donor label of this sample is uncertain.

The CDR3: CACYASLRNTIYF. The CDR3, as DNA: TGTGCCTGTTATGCCAGCCTCAGAAACACCATATATTTT. This chain uses TRBV30 with TRBJ1-3, with D hard to call. The ends were cut back, 6 bases at V and 5 bases at J, with 14 bases in the middle. The CDR3 spans 13 residues. The germline V gene encodes CDR1 GTSNPN and CDR2 SVGIG (reference sequence). The variable domain in full, completed from reference TRBV30 and TRBJ1-3, reads SQTIHQWPATLVQPVGSPLSLECTVEGTSNPNLYWYRQAAGRGLQLLFYSVGIGQISSEVPQNLSASRPQDRQFILSSKKLLLSDSGFYLCACYASLRNTIYFGEGSWLTVV.